This T cell receptor beta chain was sequenced for a study of CD8+CD57+ T cells in acquired aplastic anemia. Study details: Quantities of DNA derived from sorted CD4+ and CD8+ cells averaged about 3.2 ug. Researchers reported that healthy donors averaged about 11 million reads for CD4+ cells.

General study findings and limits: Patients had around 30 CD8+ CDR3 sequences in common with controls (the shared set).

The TCR beta profiling, which covered VDJ combination and CDR3 sequence, was carried out using genomic DNA as the template. MiXCR was run by TCRdb on the reads, yielding one entry per CDR3 protein. Counted here are some 220,000 distinct CDR3 sequences, 34% occurring once; the ten biggest clones make up 0.95% to 1.3%. The CDR3 loop spans 15 amino acids. Germline V gene lookup returns CDR1 LGHDT and CDR2 YNNKEL (reference sequence). V gave up 1 base and J gave up 1 base, with 11 bases separating them. This clonotype was observed a few times. Its antigen is unknown. Sequenced input: sorted CD4+, CD8+, or CD8+CD57+ T cells (not recorded which) from PBMCs. The sequence was collected from a human donor in good health, serving as a control. The chain links TRBV3-1 to TRBJ2-7, with D tentatively TRBD2 (5 bases). As DNA, the CDR3 is TGTGCCAGCAGCCAAGTTCCGGGGATTTCCTACGAGCAGTACTTC. This codes for CASSQVPGISYEQYF.